The clone carrying this TCR beta chain was seen just once. Naive CD8 populations comprised CD45RO-negative cells positively selected for CCR7, excluding terminally differentiated effector memory CD45RA+ cells. This record belongs to a study of shared clonotypes between healthy human individuals. Study details: Researchers drew samples from two women and three men aged 18 to 49.

Libraries were prepared by immunoSEQ multiplex PCR; TCRdb keeps only in-frame clonotypes and omits some of them. The sample includes 800,000 or so clones, around 96% of them seen just once. V lost 1 base to trimming and J lost 4 bases, with 13 bases between them. The germline gives CDR1 SGHAT, CDR2 FQNNGV. This CDR3 is 16 amino acids long. The clonotype originates from a young man in good health. This chain joins TRBV11-2 and TRBJ1-4; perhaps TRBD1 as D (5 bases). Sequencing was performed on naive CD8+ T cells sorted from blood. The DNA for the CDR3 is TGTGCCAGCAGCTTAGCCCGGGCAGGGATTAATGAAAAACTGTTTTTT. This gives the protein CASSLARAGINEKLFF.